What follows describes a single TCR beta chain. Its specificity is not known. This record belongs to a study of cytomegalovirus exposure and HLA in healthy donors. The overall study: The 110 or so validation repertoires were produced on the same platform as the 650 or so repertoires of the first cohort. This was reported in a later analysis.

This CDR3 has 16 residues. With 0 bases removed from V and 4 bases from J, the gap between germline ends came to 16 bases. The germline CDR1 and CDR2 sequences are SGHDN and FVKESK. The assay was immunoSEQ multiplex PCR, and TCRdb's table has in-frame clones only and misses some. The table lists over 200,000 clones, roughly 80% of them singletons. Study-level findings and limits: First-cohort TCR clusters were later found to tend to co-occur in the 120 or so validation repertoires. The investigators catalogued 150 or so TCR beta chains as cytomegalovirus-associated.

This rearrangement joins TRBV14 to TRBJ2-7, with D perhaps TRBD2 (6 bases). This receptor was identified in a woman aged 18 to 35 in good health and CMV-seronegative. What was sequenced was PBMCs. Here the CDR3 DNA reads TGTGCCAGCAGCCAAGATCGGGGCCTGGGGGGATACGAGCAGTACTTC. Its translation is CASSQDRGLGGYEQYF.